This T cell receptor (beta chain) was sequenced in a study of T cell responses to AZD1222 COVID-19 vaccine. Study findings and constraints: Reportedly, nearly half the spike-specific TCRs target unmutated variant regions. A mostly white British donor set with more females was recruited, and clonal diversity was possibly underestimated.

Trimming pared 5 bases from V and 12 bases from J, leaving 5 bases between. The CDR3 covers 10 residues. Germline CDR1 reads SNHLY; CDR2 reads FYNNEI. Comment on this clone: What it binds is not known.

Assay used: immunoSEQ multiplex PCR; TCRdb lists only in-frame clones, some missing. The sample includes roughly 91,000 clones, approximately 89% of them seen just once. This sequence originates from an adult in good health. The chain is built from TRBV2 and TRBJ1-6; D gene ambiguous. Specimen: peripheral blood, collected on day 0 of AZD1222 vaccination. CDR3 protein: CASSSGPLHF. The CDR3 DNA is TGTGCCAGCAGTTCTGGACCCCTCCACTTT. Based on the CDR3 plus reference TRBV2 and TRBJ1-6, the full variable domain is EPEVTQTPSHQVTQMGQEVILRCVPISNHLYFYWYRQILGQKVEFLVSFYNNEISEKSEIFDDQFSVERPDGSNFTLKIRSTKLEDSAMYFCASSSGPLHFGNGTRLTVT.